The rows below give T cell receptor beta chains drawn from one sample of a study of identical twins. TCRdb redid the calling of the 5' RACE reads with MiXCR, one entry per CDR3 protein. The table includes hundreds of thousands of distinct CDR3 sequences, 5.5% to 6.5% detected once. The specimen sequenced was naive T cells sorted from blood. Receptors were obtained from a young man in good health. Both conserved end residues are part of each CDR3. The order of the fields is V gene, clone size, J gene, D gene, CDR3 protein, CDR3 DNA. A D gene is named only where the DNA matches it firmly. Part of the rows lack a size; the others show once, few, many or a class for expanded clones.

TRBV20-1	many	TRBJ2-1	.	CSARGVSSYNEQFF	TGCAGTGCTAGGGGAGTTAGCTCCTACAATGAGCAGTTCTTC
TRBV11-2	many	TRBJ2-3	TRBD1	CASSLTGGNTDTQYF	TGTGCCAGCAGCCTGACAGGGGGCAACACAGATACGCAGTATTTT
TRBV24-1	many	TRBJ2-1	TRBD2	CATSDQRLAGGNEQFF	TGTGCCACCAGTGATCAACGTTTAGCGGGAGGCAATGAGCAGTTCTTC
TRBV12-3/TRBV12-4	many	TRBJ2-1	.	CASSLGLNEQFF	TGTGCCAGCAGTTTGGGCCTCAATGAGCAGTTCTTC
TRBV12-3/TRBV12-4	many	TRBJ2-1	TRBD2	CASSRGLAGGNEQFF	TGTGCCAGCAGCCGAGGACTAGCGGGAGGGAATGAGCAGTTCTTC
TRBV7-6	few	TRBJ2-7	TRBD2	CASSLGGLAGFLSYEQYF	TGTGCCAGCAGCTTAGGGGGACTAGCGGGGTTCCTCTCCTACGAGCAGTACTTC
TRBV5-6	.	TRBJ1-1	.	CASSLEWGDMNTEAFF	TGTGCCAGCAGCTTGGAGTGGGGTGATATGAACACTGAAGCTTTCTTT
TRBV28	.	TRBJ2-5	.	CASNVAQAGQWVMETQYF	TGTGCCAGCAACGTAGCTCAGGCGGGACAGTGGGTCATGGAGACCCAGTACTTC
TRBV12-3/TRBV12-4	many	TRBJ2-2	.	CASSYDGTGELFF	TGTGCCAGCAGTTATGACGGAACCGGGGAGCTGTTTTTT
TRBV28	few	TRBJ1-4	.	CASSPPDRLGAVLFF	TGTGCCAGCAGTCCCCCAGACAGGCTGGGGGCGGTACTGTTTTTT
TRBV20-1	many	TRBJ2-3	.	CSALSDTQYF	TGCAGTGCTCTATCAGATACGCAGTATTTT
TRBV20-1	.	TRBJ2-1	TRBD2	CSASGGGILATLSSYNEQFF	TGCAGTGCTAGTGGGGGGGGGATCCTAGCCACACTAAGCTCCTACAATGAGCAGTTCTTC
TRBV10-3	many	TRBJ2-3	TRBD2	CAISESSGGRHTQYF	TGTGCCATCAGTGAGTCGAGCGGGGGTAGGCATACGCAGTATTTT
TRBV27	.	TRBJ2-5	TRBD1	CASSLSGTEETQYF	TGTGCCAGCAGTTTATCCGGGACAGAAGAGACCCAGTACTTC
TRBV20-1	many	TRBJ2-7	TRBD2	CSADPSGRKDEQYF	TGCAGTGCTGACCCTAGCGGGAGGAAGGACGAGCAGTACTTC
TRBV11-2	few	TRBJ1-5	.	CASSSGNREGILGQPQHF	TGTGCCAGCAGCTCCGGGAACAGGGAGGGTATACTGGGTCAGCCCCAGCATTTT
TRBV12-3/TRBV12-4	few	TRBJ2-3	.	CASSLGPGWREEQYF	TGTGCCAGCAGTTTAGGTCCCGGGTGGCGGGAAGAACAGTATTTT
TRBV29-1	many	TRBJ1-1	TRBD1	CSVEWRQGGTEAFF	TGCAGCGTTGAGTGGCGACAGGGAGGGACTGAAGCTTTCTTT
TRBV2	few	TRBJ1-1	.	CAELGPGRGYRNTEAFF	TGTGCCGAGCTGGGGCCCGGGAGGGGGTATAGGAACACTGAAGCTTTCTTT
TRBV25-1	many	TRBJ2-4	TRBD2	CASSGAQRDAYF	TGTGCCAGCAGTGGAGCCCAGCGGGATGCGTACTTC
TRBV9	many	TRBJ2-1	.	CASSVGASPNEQFF	TGTGCCAGCAGCGTAGGGGCTAGCCCCAATGAGCAGTTCTTC
TRBV7-6	many	TRBJ2-1	TRBD2	CASSREIAGGPGEQFF	TGTGCCAGCAGTCGTGAGATAGCGGGAGGGCCTGGTGAGCAGTTCTTC
TRBV27	few	TRBJ2-2	.	CASSLSLPMGVLATGELFF	TGTGCCAGCAGTTTATCGTTGCCAATGGGGGTGCTAGCCACCGGGGAGCTGTTTTTT
TRBV2	many	TRBJ2-1	TRBD2	CASSLIAGGPNEQFF	TGTGCCAGCAGTCTTATAGCGGGAGGGCCCAATGAGCAGTTCTTC
TRBV12-3/TRBV12-4	many	TRBJ2-2	.	CASSLEGARELFF	TGTGCCAGCAGTTTGGAGGGGGCGAGGGAGCTGTTTTTT
TRBV6-1	many	TRBJ2-2	TRBD1	CASRTGTGLGGELFF	TGTGCCAGCAGAACCGGGACAGGTCTAGGCGGGGAGCTGTTTTTT
TRBV5-1	few	TRBJ2-6	TRBD1	CASSLTTGQISGANVLTF	TGCGCCAGCAGCTTGACAACGGGACAGATCTCTGGGGCCAACGTCCTGACTTTC